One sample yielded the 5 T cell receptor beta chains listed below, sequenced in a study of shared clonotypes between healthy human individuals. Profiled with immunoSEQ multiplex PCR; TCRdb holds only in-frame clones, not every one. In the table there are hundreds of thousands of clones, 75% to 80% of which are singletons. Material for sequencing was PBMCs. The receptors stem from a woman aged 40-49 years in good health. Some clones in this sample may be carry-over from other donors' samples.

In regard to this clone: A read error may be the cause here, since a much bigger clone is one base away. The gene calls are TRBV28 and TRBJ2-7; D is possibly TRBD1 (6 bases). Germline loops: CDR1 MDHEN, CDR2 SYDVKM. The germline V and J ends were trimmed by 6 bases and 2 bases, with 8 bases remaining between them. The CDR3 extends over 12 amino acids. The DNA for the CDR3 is TGTGCCAGCAGCGGGACACCCTACGAGCAGTACTTC. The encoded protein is CASSGTPYEQYF.

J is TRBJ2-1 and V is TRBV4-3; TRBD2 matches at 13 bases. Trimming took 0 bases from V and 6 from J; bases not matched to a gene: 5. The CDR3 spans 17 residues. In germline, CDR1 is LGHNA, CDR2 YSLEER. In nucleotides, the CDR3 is TGCGCCAGCAGCCAAGACGCTACTAGCGGGAGGGCCAATGAGCAGTTCTTC. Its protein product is CASSQDATSGRANEQFF.

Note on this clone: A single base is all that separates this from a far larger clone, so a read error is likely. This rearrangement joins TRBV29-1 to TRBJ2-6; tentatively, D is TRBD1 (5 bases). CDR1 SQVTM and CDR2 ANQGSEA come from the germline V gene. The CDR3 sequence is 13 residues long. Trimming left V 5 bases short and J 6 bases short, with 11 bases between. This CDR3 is CSVQGTEANVLTF. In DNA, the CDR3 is TGCAGCGTTCAGGGTACTGAGGCCAACGTCCTGACTTTC.

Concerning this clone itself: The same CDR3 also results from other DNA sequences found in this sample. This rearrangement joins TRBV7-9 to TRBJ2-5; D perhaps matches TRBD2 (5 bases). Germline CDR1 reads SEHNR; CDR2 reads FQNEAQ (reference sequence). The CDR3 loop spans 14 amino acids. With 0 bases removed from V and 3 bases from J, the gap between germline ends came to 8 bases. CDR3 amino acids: CASSLAEGKETQYF. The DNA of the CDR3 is TGTGCCAGCAGCTTAGCTGAGGGTAAAGAGACCCAGTACTTC.

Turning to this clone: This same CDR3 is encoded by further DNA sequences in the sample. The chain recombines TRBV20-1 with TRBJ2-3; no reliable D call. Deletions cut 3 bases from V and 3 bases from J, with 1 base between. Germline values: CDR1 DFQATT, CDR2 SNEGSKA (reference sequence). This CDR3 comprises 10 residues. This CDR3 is CSASTDTQYF. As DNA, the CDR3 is TGCAGTGCTAGTACAGATACGCAGTATTTT.